This entry concerns a single T cell receptor (beta chain). Its antigen is as yet unknown. The data were taken from a study of T cell responses to AZD1222 COVID-19 vaccine. General study results and limits: Sampled repertoires all dated from after the peak T cell response. As reported, nearly half of all spike-specific TCRs target variant regions that are unmutated.

TCRdb's copy holds only in-frame clones and misses some; the assay was immunoSEQ multiplex PCR. Of around 80,000 clones listed, approximately 85% are singletons. In germline, CDR1 is SGHTA, CDR2 FQGTGA. V was clipped by 5 bases and J by 5 bases, with 13 bases between them. This CDR3 spans 14 amino acids. The starting material was peripheral blood, obtained 28 days after the second AZD1222 dose. The origin of this receptor is an adult who received the AZD1222 COVID-19 vaccine. V usage is TRBV7-3 and J usage is TRBJ2-1; no firm D call. Here the CDR3 reads CASSPFGFDNEQFF. The CDR3 DNA follows: TGTGCCAGCAGCCCATTCGGTTTCGACAATGAGCAGTTCTTC. The variable domain in full, completed from reference TRBV7-3 and TRBJ2-1, reads GAGVSQTPSNKVTEKGKYVELRCDPISGHTALYWYRQSLGQGPEFLIYFQGTGAADDSGLPNDRFFAVRPEGSVSTLKIQRTERGDSAVYLCASSPFGFDNEQFFGPGTRLTVL.